This T cell receptor beta chain was sequenced during a study of regulatory T cells in long-lasting Graves disease. Arm-PCR with iRepertoire HTBI primers amplified the CDR3 regions for these TCR beta libraries. From the multiplex PCR reads, TCRdb called clonotypes with MiXCR, one entry per CDR3 protein. The repertoire holds fewer than 550,000 distinct CDR3 sequences, with around a fifth as singletons. Concerning this clonotype: The antigen remains undetermined. This may stem from a read error, because a much larger clone lies one nucleotide away.

The germline V gene encodes CDR1 SGHRS and CDR2 YFSETQ. There are 14 residues in the CDR3. Time point denoted: persistent/refractory GD, antithyroid drugs over 5 years with positive TRAb. Preparation of the TCR library used RNA extracted from PBMCs. Study observations and caveats: Shared public clonotypes totalled 2,500 to 3,500 in persistent patients, compared with 966 in new patients. When disease was persistent, TRBV28, TRBJ1-2 and TRBJ2-5 were the favored segments.

The material was peripheral blood mononuclear cells (PBMCs), obtained when the disease was refractory, from a patient treated with antithyroid drugs. The sequence was obtained from a female donor with Graves disease. This chain connects TRBV5-1 to TRBJ2-5; the match to TRBD2 covers 7 bases. CDR3 sequence: CASSVSGKAETQYF. DNA for the CDR3: TGTGCCAGCAGCGTGAGCGGGAAGGCCGAGACCCAGTACTTC.